This T cell receptor beta chain was observed in a study of blood T cell repertoires in COVID-19. Study context: Material from acute and convalescent COVID-19 was sourced from the United States, Italy and Spain.

Trimming removed 4 bases from V and 4 bases from J; junction bases left unmatched: 8. Germline-derived CDR1 and CDR2 are SGHRS and YFSETQ. CDR3 length: 16 amino acids. Study processing details: Reference gene primer amplification yielded estimated nucleated cell counts. The table came from immunoSEQ multiplex PCR; TCRdb's copy has only in-frame clones and leaves some out. V, J and clone size derive from that table, while D and trimming were established from the DNA sequence. This sample has fewer than 150,000 clones, with roughly 80% found just once. Material: PBMCs or T cells enriched from blood (not recorded which). The J gene is TRBJ2-7, the V gene TRBV5-1; 13 nucleotides line up with TRBD2. The sequence came from a man between 25 and 39 years old who had recovered from COVID-19. The CDR3 DNA follows: TGCGCCAGCAGCCCCGGGACTAGCGGGATAGGTTACGAGCAGTACTTC. Protein sequence: CASSPGTSGIGYEQYF. Drawing the rest from reference TRBV5-1 and TRBJ2-7, the complete variable domain is KAGVTQTPRYLIKTRGQQVTLSCSPISGHRSVSWYQQTPGQGLQFLFEYFSETQRNKGNFPGRFSGRQFSNSRSEMNVSTLELGDSALYLCASSPGTSGIGYEQYFGPGTRLTVT.